The sequence of this T cell receptor (beta chain) was determined in a study of T cell changes during pregnancy in multiple sclerosis. Losses at the gene ends were 4 bases for V and 4 bases for J; bases not matched to a gene: 12. The germline V gene has CDR1 LNHDA and CDR2 SQIVND (reference sequence). The CDR3 sequence is 16 residues long. The repertoire was sequenced with immunoSEQ multiplex PCR; TCRdb's copy has only in-frame clones and lacks some. The sample carries over 85,000 clones, just over 90% recorded once. The J gene is TRBJ2-7, the V gene TRBV19; TRBD2 agrees at 8 bases. Sequenced here: peripheral blood, sampled in the second trimester of pregnancy. The source is a female donor in good health, enrolled as a control in a pregnancy study. The CDR3 loop reads CASSTRAGAFVYEQYF. The CDR3 DNA sequence: TGTGCCAGTAGTACGAGAGCGGGGGCCTTCGTTTACGAGCAGTACTTC. The entire variable domain, with the rest obtained from reference TRBV19 and TRBJ2-7, is as follows: DGGITQSPKYLFRKEGQNVTLSCEQNLNHDAMYWYRQDPGQGLRLIYYSQIVNDFQKGDIAEGYSVSREKKESFPLTVTSAQKNPTAFYLCASSTRAGAFVYEQYFGPGTRLTVT.